This T cell receptor (beta chain) was captured by sequencing in a study of shared clonotypes between healthy human individuals. Germline V gives CDR1 MDHEN, CDR2 SYDVKM. This CDR3 is 16 amino acids long. The naive CD8 fraction comprised CD45RO-negative cells positively selected for CCR7 and excluded terminally differentiated effector memory CD45RA+ cells. Several immunoSEQ plates held equal portions of the genomic DNA taken from each subset. Libraries were prepared by immunoSEQ multiplex PCR; TCRdb keeps only in-frame clonotypes and omits some of them. Here the sample spans hundreds of thousands of clones, roughly 96% being singletons. To note about this clone: The target antigen is unknown.

Broader study findings: The four-donor shared clonotypes exceeded non-shared clonotypes in generation probability, with non-shared ones scoring lower. Of the naive CD4 clonotypes, approximately 5% were shared across several donors.

The V and J genes are TRBV28 and TRBJ2-5, with a possible D match to TRBD2 (6 bases). The end of the DNA fits TRBJ2-7 better, so the J call may be wrong. The sequencing sample was made of naive CD8+ T cells sorted from blood. The clonotype comes from a woman in her twenties or thirties in good health. The DNA of the CDR3 is TGTGCCAGCAACGGTCATGACGGGAGCCTCTCCTACGAGCAGTACTTC. Residues: CASNGHDGSLSYEQYF.